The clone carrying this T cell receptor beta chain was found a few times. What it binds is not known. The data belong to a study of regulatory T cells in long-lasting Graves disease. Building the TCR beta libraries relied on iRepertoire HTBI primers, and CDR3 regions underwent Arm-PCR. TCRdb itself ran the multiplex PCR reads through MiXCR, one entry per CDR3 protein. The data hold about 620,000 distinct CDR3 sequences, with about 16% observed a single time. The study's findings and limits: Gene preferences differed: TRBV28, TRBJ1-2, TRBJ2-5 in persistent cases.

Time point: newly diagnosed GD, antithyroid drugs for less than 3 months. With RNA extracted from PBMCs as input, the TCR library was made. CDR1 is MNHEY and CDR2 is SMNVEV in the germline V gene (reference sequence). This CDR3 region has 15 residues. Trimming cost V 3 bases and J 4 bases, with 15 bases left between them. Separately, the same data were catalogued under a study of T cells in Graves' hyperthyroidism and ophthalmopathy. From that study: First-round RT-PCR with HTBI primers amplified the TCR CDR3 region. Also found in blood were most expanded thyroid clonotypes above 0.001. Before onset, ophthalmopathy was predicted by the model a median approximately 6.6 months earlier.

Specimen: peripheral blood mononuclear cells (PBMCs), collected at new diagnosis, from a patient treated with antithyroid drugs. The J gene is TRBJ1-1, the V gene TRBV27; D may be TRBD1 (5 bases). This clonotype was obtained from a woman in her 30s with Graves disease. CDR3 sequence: CASSLVWDGGTEAFF. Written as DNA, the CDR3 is TGTGCCAGCAGTTTGGTTTGGGACGGAGGCACTGAAGCTTTCTTT.